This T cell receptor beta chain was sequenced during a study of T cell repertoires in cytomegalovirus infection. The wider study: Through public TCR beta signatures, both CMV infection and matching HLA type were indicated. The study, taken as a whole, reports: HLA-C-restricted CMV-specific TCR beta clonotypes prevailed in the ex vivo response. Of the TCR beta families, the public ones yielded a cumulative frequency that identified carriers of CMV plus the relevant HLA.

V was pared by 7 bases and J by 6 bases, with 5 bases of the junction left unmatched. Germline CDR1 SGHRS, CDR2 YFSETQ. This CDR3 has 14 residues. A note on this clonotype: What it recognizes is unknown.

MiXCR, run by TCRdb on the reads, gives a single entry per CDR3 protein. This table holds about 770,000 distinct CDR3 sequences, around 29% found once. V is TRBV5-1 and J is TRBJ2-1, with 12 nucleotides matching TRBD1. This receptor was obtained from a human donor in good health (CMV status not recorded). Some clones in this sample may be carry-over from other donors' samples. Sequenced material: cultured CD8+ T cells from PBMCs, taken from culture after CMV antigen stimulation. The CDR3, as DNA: TGCGCCAGCGGACCGGGACAGGGGGCCAATGAGCAGTTCTTC. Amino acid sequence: CASGPGQGANEQFF.